This TCR beta chain was identified in a study of T cells after yellow fever vaccination (dated by TCRdb to the late 2010s). Turning to the overall study: The SMART-Seq v4 Ultra Low Input RNA kit was used to prepare libraries from fractions with low cell numbers. To follow T-cell clones before and after both primary and booster YFV17D yellow fever vaccination, bulk TCR alpha and beta repertoires underwent longitudinal sequencing. The cohort comprised two healthy male donors, one aged 18 to 29 and one aged 30 to 40 years. Blood samples were taken at several timepoints before and after primary and secondary immunization, and bulk PBMC replicates and cell subsets were isolated.

Results the study describes overall, beyond this receptor: Compared with the primary T-cell response, the secondary T-cell response was faster but weaker, reaching its peak on day 5 rather than on day 15. Only a couple of donors were included in the study, so the extent to which the findings can be generalized is limited. Most clones expanded after primary vaccination were re-detected after the booster (96% of CD4 and 88% of CD8), suggesting broad memory maintenance. Computational filtering was needed because FACS-sorted repertoires could contain abundant contaminating clonotypes from the bulk population. A small share of clonotypes occurred in both CD4 and CD8 compartments, likely arising from convergent recombination.

TCR cDNA was synthesized by 5'RACE template switching, which introduced a universal primer site and unique molecular identifiers. Priming for cDNA synthesis came from both the TCR alpha and TCR beta constant segments. Libraries were amplified in two PCR steps, with sample barcodes and sequencing adapters added in the second step. Sequencing of the libraries was done on either Illumina HiSeq 2500 (2x100 bp) or NovaSeq (2x150 bp). The authors' pipeline ran thus. Demultiplexing of reads and collapsing into UMI consensus sequences were performed with MIGEC, and V(D)J alignment was carried out with MiXCR. Clonotypes responding to the vaccine were identified with edgeR on replicate PBMC samples, with the criteria of FDR below 0.01 and a log2 fold change above 5 up to day 15. Each bulk clonotype was labeled CD4 or CD8 based on which sequenced repertoire, CD4 or CD8, contained the clonotype at higher abundance. TCRdb cleaned the public reads at Q25 with fastp, built clones with MiXCR and kept in-frame beta chains. One record per CDR3 amino acid sequence lists the most common genes and DNA. None of the V and J calls come from the authors' own analysis; TCRdb made them. Within this sample are some 600,000 distinct CDR3 sequences, with about a sixth of them counted one time only. 15% to 20% of the sample goes to the ten largest clones.

This clonotype was counted only a few times. Its recognized antigen is unknown. Within one base of it there is no much larger clone, and no base qualities were kept. According to the study, the label for this sample's treatment or condition signals: live attenuated yellow fever vaccine strain. At every blood-draw timepoint, two biological replicates of bulk PBMCs were collected. A standard Ficoll-Paque protocol was used to isolate PBMCs from peripheral blood. RNA was extracted with TriZol from bulk PBMCs, CD4 and CD8 fractions, and dextramer-positive and dextramer-negative fractions. V is trimmed back by 6 bases and J by 0 bases, and the junction contains 5 bases that no gene match accounts for. The germline V gene encodes CDR1 KGHSH and CDR2 LQKENI. The CDR3 covers 15 residues, taking in both the cysteine and the phenylalanine. The kept DNA is CDR3 alone, 45 bases in frame from the first base.

The receptor comes from a man between 18 and 35 years old who received the YFV17D yellow fever vaccine. The rearranged segments are TRBV18 and TRBJ1-3, with TRBD1 matching 7 junction bases. The specimen was PBMCs, collected 5 days after the first yellow fever vaccination. CDR3 region: CASSPGQVSGNTIYF. At the DNA level, the sequence is TGTGCCAGCTCCCCTGGACAGGTCTCTGGAAACACCATATATTTT.